Listed below are T cell receptor beta chains from one sample, sequenced in a study of shared clonotypes between healthy human individuals. TCRdb's copy holds only in-frame clones and misses some; the assay was immunoSEQ multiplex PCR. The data hold fewer than 3 million clones, with just under 95% observed a single time. The sequenced sample consisted of naive CD4+ T cells from PBMCs. The source of these receptors is a man between 18 and 29 years old in good health. Some clones in this sample may be carry-over from other donors' samples. The CDR3 runs from the conserved cysteine through the conserved F or W. The order of the fields is J gene, V gene, D gene, clone size, CDR3 protein, CDR3 DNA. The D gene is left open where the match is weak. The size field is filled for only some rows; it gives once, few, many or a size class.

j_call: TRBJ1-1; v_call: TRBV6-5; d_call: TRBD1; clone_size: once; cdr3_aa: CASSYSGQGITEAFF; cdr3_nt: TGTGCCAGCAGTTACTCAGGACAGGGGATCACTGAAGCTTTCTTT
j_call: TRBJ2-1; v_call: TRBV6-5; d_call: -; clone_size: -; cdr3_aa: CASVSRRNEQFF; cdr3_nt: TGTGCCAGTGTGTCCAGGCGGAATGAGCAGTTCTTC
j_call: TRBJ2-2; v_call: TRBV4-1; d_call: TRBD1; clone_size: -; cdr3_aa: CASSNRDRDVHGELFF; cdr3_nt: TGCGCCAGCAGCAACCGGGACAGGGATGTTCACGGGGAGCTGTTTTTT
j_call: TRBJ1-2; v_call: TRBV18; d_call: TRBD1; clone_size: -; cdr3_aa: CASSRTPGTGANYGYTF; cdr3_nt: TGTGCCAGCTCACGCACCCCGGGGACAGGGGCCAACTATGGCTACACCTTC
j_call: TRBJ2-1; v_call: TRBV9; d_call: TRBD1; clone_size: once; cdr3_aa: CASSATGTGWLNEQFF; cdr3_nt: TGTGCCAGCAGCGCCACCGGGACAGGGTGGTTGAATGAGCAGTTCTTC
j_call: TRBJ2-7; v_call: TRBV7-6; d_call: -; clone_size: -; cdr3_aa: CASSFLSGSSYEQYF; cdr3_nt: TGTGCCAGCAGCTTTCTTTCGGGCAGCTCCTACGAGCAGTACTTC
j_call: TRBJ2-5; v_call: TRBV5-1; d_call: -; clone_size: -; cdr3_aa: CASSSGVQQETQYF; cdr3_nt: TGCGCCAGCAGTTCTGGTGTCCAACAAGAGACCCAGTACTTC
j_call: TRBJ2-7; v_call: TRBV12-2; d_call: -; clone_size: -; cdr3_aa: CASRFYRRTRIRYYEQYF; cdr3_nt: TGTGCAAGTCGCTTCTACCGACGAACTAGGATCCGCTACTACGAGCAGTACTTC
j_call: TRBJ2-7; v_call: TRBV27; d_call: TRBD1; clone_size: -; cdr3_aa: CASRRTGSSEQYF; cdr3_nt: TGTGCCAGCAGGAGGACAGGATCATCCGAGCAGTACTTC
j_call: TRBJ1-5; v_call: TRBV5-1; d_call: -; clone_size: -; cdr3_aa: CASSLGQGSNQPQHF; cdr3_nt: TGCGCCAGCAGCTTGGGGCAGGGAAGCAATCAGCCCCAGCATTTT
j_call: TRBJ1-5; v_call: TRBV5-6; d_call: -; clone_size: -; cdr3_aa: CASSLRQISNQPQHF; cdr3_nt: TGTGCCAGCAGCTTGAGACAGATCAGCAATCAGCCCCAGCATTTT
j_call: TRBJ1-2; v_call: TRBV28; d_call: -; clone_size: -; cdr3_aa: CASRLENRVWDGYTF; cdr3_nt: TGTGCCAGCAGACTCGAAAACAGGGTATGGGATGGCTACACCTTC
j_call: TRBJ2-7; v_call: TRBV15; d_call: -; clone_size: -; cdr3_aa: CATSRESGTYEQYF; cdr3_nt: TGTGCCACCAGCAGAGAGTCCGGGACCTACGAGCAGTACTTC
j_call: TRBJ2-5; v_call: TRBV27; d_call: -; clone_size: -; cdr3_aa: CASSSHSAETQYF; cdr3_nt: TGTGCCAGCAGTTCCCATTCCGCAGAGACCCAGTACTTC
j_call: TRBJ2-3; v_call: TRBV5-1; d_call: -; clone_size: -; cdr3_aa: CASSADPTTGTDTQYF; cdr3_nt: TGCGCCAGCAGCGCCGACCCTACAACTGGCACAGATACGCAGTATTTT
j_call: TRBJ2-2; v_call: TRBV7-9; d_call: TRBD2; clone_size: -; cdr3_aa: CAGQRTSDTGELFF; cdr3_nt: TGTGCCGGCCAACGTACTAGCGACACCGGGGAGCTGTTTTTT
j_call: TRBJ1-1; v_call: TRBV25-1; d_call: TRBD1; clone_size: -; cdr3_aa: CASSGDRGLEAFF; cdr3_nt: TGTGCCAGCAGTGGGGACAGGGGGCTTGAAGCTTTCTTT
j_call: TRBJ2-1; v_call: TRBV6-1; d_call: TRBD2; clone_size: -; cdr3_aa: CASRLAASYNEQFF; cdr3_nt: TGTGCCAGCAGACTAGCGGCCTCCTACAATGAGCAGTTCTTC
j_call: TRBJ2-7; v_call: TRBV5-1; d_call: TRBD1; clone_size: -; cdr3_aa: CASSEGTGGFEQYF; cdr3_nt: TGCGCCAGCAGCGAAGGGACAGGGGGCTTCGAGCAGTACTTC
j_call: TRBJ2-7; v_call: TRBV5-4; d_call: -; clone_size: -; cdr3_aa: CASSFGRLYEQYF; cdr3_nt: TGTGCCAGCAGCTTCGGTAGACTCTACGAGCAGTACTTC
j_call: TRBJ2-5; v_call: TRBV4-1; d_call: -; clone_size: -; cdr3_aa: CASRRVPGVQETQYF; cdr3_nt: TGCGCCAGCAGGCGTGTCCCGGGGGTTCAAGAGACCCAGTACTTC
j_call: TRBJ2-1; v_call: TRBV28; d_call: TRBD2; clone_size: -; cdr3_aa: CASSPSGRSYNEQFF; cdr3_nt: TGTGCCAGCAGTCCTAGCGGGAGGTCCTACAATGAGCAGTTCTTC
j_call: TRBJ1-4; v_call: TRBV5-1; d_call: -; clone_size: -; cdr3_aa: CASSPGLREINEKLFF; cdr3_nt: TGCGCCAGCAGCCCGGGACTGCGAGAGATTAATGAAAAACTGTTTTTT
j_call: TRBJ1-6; v_call: TRBV7-2; d_call: -; clone_size: -; cdr3_aa: CASSFSPSPLHF; cdr3_nt: TGTGCCAGCAGCTTTTCCCCGTCACCCCTCCACTTT
j_call: TRBJ1-5; v_call: TRBV28; d_call: -; clone_size: -; cdr3_aa: CASSLGDRPGSNQPQHF; cdr3_nt: TGTGCCAGCAGTTTAGGGGATCGTCCGGGTAGCAATCAGCCCCAGCATTTT
j_call: TRBJ1-1; v_call: TRBV28; d_call: TRBD1; clone_size: -; cdr3_aa: CASSSTGATDTEAFF; cdr3_nt: TGTGCCAGCAGTTCAACAGGGGCTACTGACACTGAAGCTTTCTTT
j_call: TRBJ1-4; v_call: TRBV19; d_call: -; clone_size: -; cdr3_aa: CASSMLGSPNEKLFF; cdr3_nt: TGTGCCAGTAGTATGCTTGGCAGCCCAAATGAAAAACTGTTTTTT